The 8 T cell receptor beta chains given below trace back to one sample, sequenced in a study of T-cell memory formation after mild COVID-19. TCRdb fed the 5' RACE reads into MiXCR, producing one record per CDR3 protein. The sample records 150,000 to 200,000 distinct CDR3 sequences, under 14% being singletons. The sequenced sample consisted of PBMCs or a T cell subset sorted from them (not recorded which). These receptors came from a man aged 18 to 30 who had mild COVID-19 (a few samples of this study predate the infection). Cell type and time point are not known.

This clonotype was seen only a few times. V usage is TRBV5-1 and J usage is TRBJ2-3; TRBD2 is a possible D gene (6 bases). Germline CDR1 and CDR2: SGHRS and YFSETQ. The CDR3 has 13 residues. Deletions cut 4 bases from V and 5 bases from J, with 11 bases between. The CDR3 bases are TGCGCCAGCAGCCGCGGGATTGGAGATACGCAGTATTTT. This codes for CASSRGIGDTQYF.

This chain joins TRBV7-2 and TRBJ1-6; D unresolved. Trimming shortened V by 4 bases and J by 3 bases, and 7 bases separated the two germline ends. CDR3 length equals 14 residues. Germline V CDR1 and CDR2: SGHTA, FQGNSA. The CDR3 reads CASSSGNYNSPLHF. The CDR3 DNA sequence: TGTGCCAGCAGCTCTGGCAACTATAATTCACCCCTCCACTTT.

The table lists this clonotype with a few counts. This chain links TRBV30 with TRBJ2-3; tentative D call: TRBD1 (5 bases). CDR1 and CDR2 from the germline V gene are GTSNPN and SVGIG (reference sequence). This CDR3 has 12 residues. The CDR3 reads CAHGQGTDTQYF. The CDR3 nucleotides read TGTGCACATGGGCAGGGAACAGATACGCAGTATTTT.

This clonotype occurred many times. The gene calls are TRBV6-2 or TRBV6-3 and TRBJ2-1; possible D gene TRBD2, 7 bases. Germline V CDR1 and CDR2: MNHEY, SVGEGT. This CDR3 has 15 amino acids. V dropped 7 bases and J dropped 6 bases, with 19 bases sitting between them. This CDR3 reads CASTKGGAPVNEQFF. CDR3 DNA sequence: TGTGCCAGCACCAAAGGGGGGGCGCCGGTCAATGAGCAGTTCTTC.

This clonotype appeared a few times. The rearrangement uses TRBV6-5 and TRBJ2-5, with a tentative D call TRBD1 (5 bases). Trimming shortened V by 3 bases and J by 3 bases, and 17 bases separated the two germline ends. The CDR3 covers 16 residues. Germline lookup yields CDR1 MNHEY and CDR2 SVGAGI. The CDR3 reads CASSYFLSLGEETQYF. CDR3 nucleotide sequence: TGTGCCAGCAGTTATTTCCTATCGCTAGGGGAAGAGACCCAGTACTTC.

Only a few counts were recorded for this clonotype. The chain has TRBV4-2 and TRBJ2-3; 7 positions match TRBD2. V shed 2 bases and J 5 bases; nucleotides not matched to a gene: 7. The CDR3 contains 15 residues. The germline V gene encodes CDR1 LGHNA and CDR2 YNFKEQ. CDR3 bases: TGTGCCAGCAGCCAACCAGGACTAGGGGAAGATACGCAGTATTTT. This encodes CASSQPGLGEDTQYF.

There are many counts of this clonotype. Here the CDR3 DNA reads TGTGCCATCAGTGAGTCAAGGGGTTGGCATCAGCCCCAGCATTTT. Its translation: CAISESRGWHQPQHF. The chain has TRBV10-3 and TRBJ1-5, with TRBD1 as a possible D gene (5 bases). This CDR3 region has 15 residues. Deletions cut 0 bases from V and 5 bases from J, with 11 bases between. The germline V gene encodes CDR1 ENHRY and CDR2 SYGVKD.

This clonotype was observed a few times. The CDR3 sequence is CASSGGSQPQHF. CDR3 nucleotides: TGTGCCAGTAGTGGAGGCTCCCAGCCCCAGCATTTT. The J gene is TRBJ1-5, the V gene TRBV19; no clear D gene. CDR1 and CDR2 (germline): LNHDA, SQIVND (reference sequence). The CDR3 spans 12 residues. Trimming shortened V by 5 bases and J by 7 bases, and 9 bases separated the two germline ends. The variable domain in full, with the rest retrieved from reference TRBV19 and TRBJ1-5, is DGGITQSPKYLFRKEGQNVTLSCEQNLNHDAMYWYRQDPGQGLRLIYYSQIVNDFQKGDIAEGYSVSREKKESFPLTVTSAQKNPTAFYLCASSGGSQPQHFGDGTRLSIL.